This T cell receptor beta chain came from a study of shared clonotypes between healthy human individuals. Background on the study: Each donor contributed plates that comprised three CD4 naive, three CD4 memory, two CD8 naive and one CD8 memory. Notes on the study in general: Estimated richness was generally greater in naive than memory subsets.

Deep-level assay runs were performed. Over several immunoSEQ plates, each subset's genomic DNA was distributed in even portions. TCRdb keeps only in-frame clones here, not all; method: immunoSEQ multiplex PCR. The data show about 730,000 clones, roughly two thirds seen once. Germline assignment: CDR1 LNHDA and CDR2 SQIVND (reference sequence). The CDR3 consists of 13 residues. Trimming cost V 7 bases and J 0 bases, with 7 bases left between them. About this clone itself: Its antigen remains unknown.

Material: memory CD4+ T cells sorted from blood. Subset given: CD45RA-negative fraction. The chain joins TRBV19 to TRBJ1-3, with D hard to call. The receptor comes from a young woman in good health. The CDR3 DNA sequence: TGTGCCAGTAAACAGATCTCTGGAAACACCATATATTTT. Translating gives CASKQISGNTIYF.